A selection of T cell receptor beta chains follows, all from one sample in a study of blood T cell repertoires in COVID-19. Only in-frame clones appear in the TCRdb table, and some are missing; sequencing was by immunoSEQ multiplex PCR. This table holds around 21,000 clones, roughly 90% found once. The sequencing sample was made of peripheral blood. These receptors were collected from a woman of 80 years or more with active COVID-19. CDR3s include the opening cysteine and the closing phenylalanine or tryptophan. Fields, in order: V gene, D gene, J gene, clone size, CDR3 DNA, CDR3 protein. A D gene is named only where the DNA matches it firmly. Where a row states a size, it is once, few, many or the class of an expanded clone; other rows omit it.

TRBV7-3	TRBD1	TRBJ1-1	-	TGTGCCAGCAGCTCCGGGACAGGGTCCACTGAAGCTTTCTTT	CASSSGTGSTEAFF
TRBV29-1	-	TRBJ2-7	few	TGCAGCGTTGGACAGGCCCCCTACGAGCAGTACTTC	CSVGQAPYEQYF
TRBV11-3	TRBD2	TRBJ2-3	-	TGTGCCAGCAGCTTACTAGCGGGTGGCACAGATACGCAGTATTTT	CASSLLAGGTDTQYF
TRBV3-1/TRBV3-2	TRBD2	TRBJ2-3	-	TGTGCCAGCAGCTCGGGACTAGCGGGAGATACGCAGTATTTT	CASSSGLAGDTQYF
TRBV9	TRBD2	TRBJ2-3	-	TGTGCCAGCAGCGTAGGTGAGCGGGGGAGTGCAGATACGCAGTATTTT	CASSVGERGSADTQYF
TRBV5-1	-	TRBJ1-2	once	TGCGCCAGCAGCTTGGACCAGGGTTATGGCTACACCTTC	CASSLDQGYGYTF
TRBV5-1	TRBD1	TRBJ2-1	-	TGCGCCACCGGACAGGGGGCCTACAATGAGCAGTTCTTC	CATGQGAYNEQFF
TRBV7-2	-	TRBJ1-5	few	TGTGCCAGCAGCTTAGGTTCCGGAGGACATCAGCCCCAGCATTTT	CASSLGSGGHQPQHF
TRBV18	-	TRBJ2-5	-	TGTGCCAGCTCGCGGACCCCCGGAGGGGAGACCCAGTACTTC	CASSRTPGGETQYF
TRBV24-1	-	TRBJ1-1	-	TGTGCCACCAGTGATTTGGCAGACACTGAAGCTTTCTTT	CATSDLADTEAFF
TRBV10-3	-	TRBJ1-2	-	TGTGCCATCAGTGAGTTACAGTATGGCTACACCTTC	CAISELQYGYTF
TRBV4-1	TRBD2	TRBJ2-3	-	TGCGCCAGCAGCCCATGGAGGAGGCGGGGGGGGTTAGATACGCAGTATTTT	CASSPWRRRGGLDTQYF
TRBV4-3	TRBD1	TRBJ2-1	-	TGCGCCAGCAGCCAAGTGGACAGGGGCAATGAGCAGTTCTTC	CASSQVDRGNEQFF
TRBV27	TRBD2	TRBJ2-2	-	TGTGCCAGCAGTACGACTAGCGGGGGGTTGGGGGAGCTGTTTTTT	CASSTTSGGLGELFF
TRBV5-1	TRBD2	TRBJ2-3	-	TGCGCCAGCAGCTTGGGAGGACTAGCGGAAGATACGCAGTATTTT	CASSLGGLAEDTQYF
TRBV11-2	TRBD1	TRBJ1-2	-	TGTGCCAGCAGCCCGGACAGGGATGGCTACACCTTC	CASSPDRDGYTF
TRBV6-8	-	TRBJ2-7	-	TGTGCCAGAAGACAGCGCACCTACGAGCAGTACTTC	CARRQRTYEQYF
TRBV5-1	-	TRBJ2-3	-	TGCGCCAGCAGCGTGGACGGTTATAGCACAGATACGCAGTATTTT	CASSVDGYSTDTQYF
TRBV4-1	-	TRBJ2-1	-	TGCGCCAGCAGCCAAGATTTGCGGGGTACCTACAATGAGCAGTTCTTC	CASSQDLRGTYNEQFF
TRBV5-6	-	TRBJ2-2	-	TGTGCCAGCAGCGGGGACTGGCTCCCCGGGGAGCTGTTTTTT	CASSGDWLPGELFF
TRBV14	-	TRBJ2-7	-	TGTGCCAGCAGCCAAGGGCTAGGGCGGACTTACGAGCAGTACTTC	CASSQGLGRTYEQYF
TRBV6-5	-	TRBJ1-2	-	TGTGCCTCATTCAATCTGGGAGCTAACTATGGCTACACCTTC	CASFNLGANYGYTF
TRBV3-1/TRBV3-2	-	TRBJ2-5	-	TGTGCCAGCAGCTCTTTCAACAGCCAAGAGACCCAGTACTTC	CASSSFNSQETQYF
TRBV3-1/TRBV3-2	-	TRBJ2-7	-	TGTGCCAGCAGCCCCCGTGGGGCCGCGGGAAGCTACGAGCAGTACTTC	CASSPRGAAGSYEQYF
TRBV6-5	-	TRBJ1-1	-	TGTGCCAGCAGTATCGGGTGGCGGAACACTGAAGCTTTCTTT	CASSIGWRNTEAFF
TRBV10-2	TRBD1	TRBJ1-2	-	TGCGCCAGCAGTGAAGACAGGGGGCATGGCTACACCTTC	CASSEDRGHGYTF
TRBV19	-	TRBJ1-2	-	TGTGCCAGTAGTATTGGGGCAGGTGGATCCTATGGCTACACCTTC	CASSIGAGGSYGYTF
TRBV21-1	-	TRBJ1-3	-	TGTGCCAGCAGCGTACAGGGCAGCTCTGGAAACACCATATATTTT	CASSVQGSSGNTIYF
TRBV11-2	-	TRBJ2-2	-	TGTGCCAGCAGCTTAGTGCGGGGAGTTCAAGTCGCCGGGGAGCTGTTTTTT	CASSLVRGVQVAGELFF
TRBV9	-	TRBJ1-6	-	TGTGCCAGCAGCGTAGGTAACTTAAATTCACCCCTCCACTTT	CASSVGNLNSPLHF
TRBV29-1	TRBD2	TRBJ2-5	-	TGCAGCGTGTTAGCGGGGGAAGAGACCCAGTACTTC	CSVLAGEETQYF
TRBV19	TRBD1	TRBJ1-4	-	TGTGCCAGTAGTCCAGGGGGGTATGATGAAAAACTGTTTTTT	CASSPGGYDEKLFF
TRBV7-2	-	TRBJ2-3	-	TGTGCCAGCAGCTCTCTACAGGGTGGTACGCAGTATTTT	CASSSLQGGTQYF
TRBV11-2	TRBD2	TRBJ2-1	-	TGTGCCAGCGGGCTAGCGGGGGGGTGGAATGAGCAGTTCTTC	CASGLAGGWNEQFF
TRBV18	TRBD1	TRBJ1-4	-	TGTGCCAGCTCACGGACGGGACAGGAAAATGAAAAACTGTTTTTT	CASSRTGQENEKLFF
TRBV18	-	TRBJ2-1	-	TGTGCCAGCTCACCCACCAAACGGTCTTACAATGAGCAGTTCTTC	CASSPTKRSYNEQFF
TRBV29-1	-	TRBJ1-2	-	TGCAGCGCCACAGGGACCTATGGCTACACCTTC	CSATGTYGYTF
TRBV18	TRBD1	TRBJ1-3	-	TGTGCCAGCTCAGACGGACAGGGGTCTGGAAACACCATATATTTT	CASSDGQGSGNTIYF
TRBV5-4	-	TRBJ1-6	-	TGTGCCAGCAGCTTGTCTGGGTCGGCGGGCGGCTTCTCACCCCTCCACTTT	CASSLSGSAGGFSPLHF
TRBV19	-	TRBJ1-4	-	TGTGCCAGTAGTTCGCGACAGCGGCTGGCGACGGCCGGGAGACTGTTTTTT	CASSSRQRLATAGRLFF
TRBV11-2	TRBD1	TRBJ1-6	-	TGTGCCAGCAGCCCAAGGACAGGGGGAAAGATTTTGGCCCTCCACTTT	CASSPRTGGKILALHF
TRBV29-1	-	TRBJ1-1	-	TGCAGCGTTATCATGCAGGGAGGAGCTGAAGCTTTCTTT	CSVIMQGGAEAFF
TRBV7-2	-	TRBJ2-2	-	TGTGCCAGCAGCTTAGTTCTTCCCCCCGGGGAGCTGTTTTTT	CASSLVLPPGELFF
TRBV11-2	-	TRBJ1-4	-	TGTGCCAGCAGCTTAGATGGGGCGTGGGAAAAACTGTTTTTT	CASSLDGAWEKLFF
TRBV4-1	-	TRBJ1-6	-	TGCGCCAGCAGCCAGGCAGCGTCACCCCTCCACTTT	CASSQAASPLHF
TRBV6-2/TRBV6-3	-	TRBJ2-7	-	TGTGCCAGCAGTTACGGGGCTCAGTACGAGCAGTACTTC	CASSYGAQYEQYF
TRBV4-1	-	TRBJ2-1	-	TGCGCCAGCAGCCAAGTGGCAGGCTCCTACAATGAGCAGTTCTTC	CASSQVAGSYNEQFF
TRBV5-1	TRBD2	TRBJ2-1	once	TGCGCCAGCAGCTATTTACTGGCTAGCGGGGGCGGAGGTGAGCAGTTCTTC	CASSYLLASGGGGEQFF
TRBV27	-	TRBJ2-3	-	TGTGCCAGCAGGGGGCAGACAAGCACAGATACGCAGTATTTT	CASRGQTSTDTQYF
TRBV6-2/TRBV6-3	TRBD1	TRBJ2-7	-	TGTGCCAGCAGTTACCTAGGGACAGGGACCTACGAGCAGTACTTC	CASSYLGTGTYEQYF
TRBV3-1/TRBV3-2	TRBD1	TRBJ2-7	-	TGTGCCAGCAGCCAGGCAGGGGGCCTGCAGTACTTC	CASSQAGGLQYF
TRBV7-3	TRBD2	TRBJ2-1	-	TGTGCCAGCAGCTTACGTTCCGGGGGGGCCCTCAATGAGCAGTTCTTC	CASSLRSGGALNEQFF
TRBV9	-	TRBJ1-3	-	TGTGCCAGCAGTGCCCCGGGTGGGGGGAACTCTGGAAACACCATATATTTT	CASSAPGGGNSGNTIYF